This T cell receptor beta chain was profiled in a study of control samples from healthy donors and cancer patients. Per the germline V gene, CDR1 is SQVTM and CDR2 is ANQGSEA. The CDR3 has 15 amino acids. The ends were cut back, 6 bases at V and 1 base at J, with 15 bases in the middle. Assay used: immunoSEQ multiplex PCR; TCRdb lists only in-frame clones, some missing. The repertoire has over 70,000 clones, about 88% of them found once; the top ten carry about 7.6%. The source of this sequence is a woman aged 55-69 years in good health. The sample comprised blood. The chain uses TRBV29-1 and TRBJ2-2; D possibly uses TRBD1 or TRBD2 (5 bases each). The CDR3 protein is CSVKAGTVNTGELFF. DNA for the CDR3: TGCAGCGTAAAGGCCGGGACCGTGAACACCGGGGAGCTGTTTTTT.